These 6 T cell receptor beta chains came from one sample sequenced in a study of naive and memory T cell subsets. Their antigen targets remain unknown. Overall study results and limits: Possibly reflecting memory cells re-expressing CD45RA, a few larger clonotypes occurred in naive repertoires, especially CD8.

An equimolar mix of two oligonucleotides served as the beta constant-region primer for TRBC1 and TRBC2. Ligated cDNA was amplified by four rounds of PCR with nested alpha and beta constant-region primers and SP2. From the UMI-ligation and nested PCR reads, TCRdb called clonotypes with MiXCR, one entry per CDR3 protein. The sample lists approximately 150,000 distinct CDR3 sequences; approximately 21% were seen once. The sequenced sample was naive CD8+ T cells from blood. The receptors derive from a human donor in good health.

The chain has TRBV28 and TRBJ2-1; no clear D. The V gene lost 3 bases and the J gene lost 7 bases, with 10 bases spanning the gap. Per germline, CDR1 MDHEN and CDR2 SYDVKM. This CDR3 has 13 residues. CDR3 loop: CASSLLRRNEQFF. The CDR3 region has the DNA TGTGCCAGCAGTTTGTTGAGGCGTAATGAGCAGTTCTTC.

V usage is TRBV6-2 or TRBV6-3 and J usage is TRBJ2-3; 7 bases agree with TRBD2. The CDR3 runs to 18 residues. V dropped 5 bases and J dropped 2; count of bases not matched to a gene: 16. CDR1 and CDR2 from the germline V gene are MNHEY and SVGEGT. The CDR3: CASSIQPGASGNTDTQYF. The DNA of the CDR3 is TGTGCCAGCAGTATCCAACCCGGGGCTAGCGGAAACACAGATACGCAGTATTTT.

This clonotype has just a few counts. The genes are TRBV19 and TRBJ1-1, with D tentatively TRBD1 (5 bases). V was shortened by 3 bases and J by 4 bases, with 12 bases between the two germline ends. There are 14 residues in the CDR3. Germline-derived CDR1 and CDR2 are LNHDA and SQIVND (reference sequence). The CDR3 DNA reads TGTGCCAGTAGTATTGGTCCCGGGGGCACTGAAGCTTTCTTT. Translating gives CASSIGPGGTEAFF.

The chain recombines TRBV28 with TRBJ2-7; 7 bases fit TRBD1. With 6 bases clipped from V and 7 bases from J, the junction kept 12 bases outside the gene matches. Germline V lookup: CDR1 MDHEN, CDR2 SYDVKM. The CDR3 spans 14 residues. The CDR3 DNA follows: TGTGCCAGCAGACTACTGACAGGGAAAAAGGAGCAGTACTTC. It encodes CASRLLTGKKEQYF.

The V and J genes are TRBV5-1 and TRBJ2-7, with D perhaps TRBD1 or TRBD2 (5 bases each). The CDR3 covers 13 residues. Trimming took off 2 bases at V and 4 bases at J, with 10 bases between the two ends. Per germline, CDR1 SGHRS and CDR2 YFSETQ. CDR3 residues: CASSFGTDYEQYF. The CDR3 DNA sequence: TGCGCCAGCAGCTTTGGGACGGATTACGAGCAGTACTTC.

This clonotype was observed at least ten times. Written as DNA, the CDR3 is TGCAGCGTTGGTGGGCCCCAATTGGGTACGCAGTATTTT. This translates into CSVGGPQLGTQYF. J is TRBJ2-3 and V is TRBV29-1; D remains ambiguous. The germline V gene has CDR1 SQVTM and CDR2 ANQGSEA. The CDR3 runs 13 residues. With 4 bases removed from V and 8 bases from J, the gap between germline ends came to 16 bases.